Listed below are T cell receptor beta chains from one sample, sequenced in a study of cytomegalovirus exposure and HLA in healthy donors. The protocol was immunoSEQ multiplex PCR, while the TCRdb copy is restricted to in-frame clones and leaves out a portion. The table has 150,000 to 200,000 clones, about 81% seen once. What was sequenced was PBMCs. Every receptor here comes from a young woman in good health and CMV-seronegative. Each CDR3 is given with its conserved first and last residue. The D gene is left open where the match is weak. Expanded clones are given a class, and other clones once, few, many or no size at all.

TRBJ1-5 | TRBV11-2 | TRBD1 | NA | TGTGCCAGCAGCTTACTACCCGGGACAGGGCCACAGCCCCAGCATTTT | CASSLLPGTGPQPQHF
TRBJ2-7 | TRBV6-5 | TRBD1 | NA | TGTGCCAGCAGCCTCCATTCTCAGGGGGTCTACGAGCAGTACTTC | CASSLHSQGVYEQYF
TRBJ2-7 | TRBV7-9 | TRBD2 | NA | TGTGCCAGCAGCTTAGGGGCTAGCGGGTCCTACGAGCAGTACTTC | CASSLGASGSYEQYF
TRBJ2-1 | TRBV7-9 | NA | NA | TGTGCCAGCAGCCCCCCGGGACTCAATCTCAATGAGCAGTTCTTC | CASSPPGLNLNEQFF
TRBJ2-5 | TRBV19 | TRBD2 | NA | TGTGCCAGTACCGCCTCCGGGAGGCATGGGACCCAGTACTTC | CASTASGRHGTQYF
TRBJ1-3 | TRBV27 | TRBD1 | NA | TGTGCCAGCAGTTTAGGGACAGGCTCTGGAAACACCATATATTTT | CASSLGTGSGNTIYF
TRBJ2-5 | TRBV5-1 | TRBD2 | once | TGCGCCAGCAGCTTGTTCTGGGGGGGGACCCAGTACTTC | CASSLFWGGTQYF
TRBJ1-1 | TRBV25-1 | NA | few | TGTGCCAGCATCGGTTACACTGAAGCTTTCTTT | CASIGYTEAFF
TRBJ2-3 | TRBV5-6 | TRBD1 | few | TGTGCCAGTCGGGACAGGGCTCGAAAAGTGGTCACAGATACGCAGTATTTT | CASRDRARKVVTDTQYF
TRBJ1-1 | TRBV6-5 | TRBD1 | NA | TGTGCCAGCAGTTACGGCGGGACAGTACCGAACACTGAGGCTTTCTTT | CASSYGGTVPNTEAFF
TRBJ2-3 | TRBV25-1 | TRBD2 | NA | TGTGCCAGCAGTTCACTAGCGGGGGGGCCGTTTAGTAAGCAGTATTTT | CASSSLAGGPFSKQYF
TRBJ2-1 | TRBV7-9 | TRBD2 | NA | TGTGCCAGCCTTGGAACGCGGGGGGCTTCCTACAATGAGCAGTTCTTC | CASLGTRGASYNEQFF
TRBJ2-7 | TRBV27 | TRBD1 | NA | TGTGCCAGCAGTTTGGCCCCCCTACAGGGGTGGTACGAGCAGTACTTC | CASSLAPLQGWYEQYF
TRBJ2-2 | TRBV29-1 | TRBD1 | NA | TGCAGCGTTGAAGAGGGGACAGGGGTCACCGGGGAGCTGTTTTTT | CSVEEGTGVTGELFF
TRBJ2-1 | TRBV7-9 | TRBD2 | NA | TGTGCCGGTAGCGGGGGGGCCGCTACTGAGCAGTTCTTC | CAGSGGAATEQFF
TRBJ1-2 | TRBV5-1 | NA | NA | TGCGCCAGCAGCGCGGACAGAAACTATGGCTACACCTTC | CASSADRNYGYTF
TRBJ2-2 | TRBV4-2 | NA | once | TGTGCCAGCAGCCCGGACAGAGGTACGGCCGGGGAGCTGTTTTTT | CASSPDRGTAGELFF
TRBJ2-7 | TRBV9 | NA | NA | TGTGCCAGCAGCCCAGGCGGGTCTTCCTACGAGCAGTACTTC | CASSPGGSSYEQYF
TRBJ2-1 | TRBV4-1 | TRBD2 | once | TGCGCCAGCAGCCACAGCGGGGACAATGAGCAGTTCTTC | CASSHSGDNEQFF
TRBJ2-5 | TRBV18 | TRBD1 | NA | TGTGCCAGCTCGGGACAGGGCCAAGAGACCCAGTACTTC | CASSGQGQETQYF
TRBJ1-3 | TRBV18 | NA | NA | TGTGCCAGCTCCGTAGGGAGCTCTGGAAACACCATATATTTT | CASSVGSSGNTIYF
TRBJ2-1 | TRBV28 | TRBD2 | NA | TGTGCCACCTCCTCTAGGGGAGGGCCTTACAATGAGCAGTTCTTC | CATSSRGGPYNEQFF
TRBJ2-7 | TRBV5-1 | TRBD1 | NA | TGCGCCAGCAGCTACGGACAGGGCCTCCAGGAGGAGCAGTACTTC | CASSYGQGLQEEQYF
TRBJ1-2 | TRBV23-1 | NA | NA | TGCGCCAGCAGTCAATCTCTCGGTCCTGATTATGGCTACACCTTC | CASSQSLGPDYGYTF
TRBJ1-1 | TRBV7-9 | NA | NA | TGTTCCAGCAGCTCGAGAGGGAACACTGAAGCTTTCTTT | CSSSSRGNTEAFF
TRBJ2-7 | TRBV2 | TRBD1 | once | TGTGCCGGACAGGGGTCCCCCGGGGGGCAGTACTTC | CAGQGSPGGQYF
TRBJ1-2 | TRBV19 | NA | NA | TGTGCCAGTAATACTCCTGGACTTATTGAAGATGGCTACACCTTC | CASNTPGLIEDGYTF
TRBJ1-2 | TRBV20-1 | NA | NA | TGCAGTGCTAGAACAGGCTATGGCTACACCTTC | CSARTGYGYTF
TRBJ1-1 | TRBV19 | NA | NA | TGTGCCAGTAGTATAAGTGGGGCTACGAACACTGAAGCTTTCTTT | CASSISGATNTEAFF
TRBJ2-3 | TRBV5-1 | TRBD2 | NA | TGCGCCAGCAGCTTGGCCATAGCGGGAGATATGACAGATACGCAGTATTTT | CASSLAIAGDMTDTQYF
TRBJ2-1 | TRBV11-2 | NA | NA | TGTGCCAGCAGACTACCCACCGCGAACTCCTACAATGAGCAGTTCTTC | CASRLPTANSYNEQFF
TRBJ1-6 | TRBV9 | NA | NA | TGTGCCAGCAGCGTAGATCAGGTGCACAATTCACCCCTCCACTTT | CASSVDQVHNSPLHF
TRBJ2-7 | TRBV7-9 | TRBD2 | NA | TGTGCCAGCAACCTAGCGGGAGGCTACGAGCAGTACTTC | CASNLAGGYEQYF
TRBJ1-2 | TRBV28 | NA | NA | TGTGCGGTAGACTATGGCTACACCTTC | CAVDYGYTF
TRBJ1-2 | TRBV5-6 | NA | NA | TGTGCCAGCAGCTTGGCCTTCCTACGAGGTGGCTACACCTTC | CASSLAFLRGGYTF
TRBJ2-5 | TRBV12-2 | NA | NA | TGTGCAAGTCGCTTAGTGGGGACTAGCGGGGAGCAGTACTTC | CASRLVGTSGEQYF
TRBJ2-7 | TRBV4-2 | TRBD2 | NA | TGTGCCAGCAGCCAGGCTCGGACTAGCGGGAGCCCCTACGAGCAGTACTTC | CASSQARTSGSPYEQYF
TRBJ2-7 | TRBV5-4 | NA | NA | TGTGCCAGCAGCTTGGGGACAGCGAGCGGCTACGAGCAGTACTTC | CASSLGTASGYEQYF
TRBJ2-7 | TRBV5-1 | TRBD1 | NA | TGCGCCAGCAGCTCCCCAAAAACGACAGGGAACAACGAGCAGTACTTC | CASSSPKTTGNNEQYF
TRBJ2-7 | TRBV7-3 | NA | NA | TGTGCCAGCAGCCCAGCAGGCTCCTACGAGCAGTACTTC | CASSPAGSYEQYF
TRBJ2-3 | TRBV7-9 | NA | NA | TGTGCCAGCAGCTTAGCCGGAGCTGCGGATACGCAGTATTTT | CASSLAGAADTQYF
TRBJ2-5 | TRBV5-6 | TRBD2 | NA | TGTGCCAGCAGCTTGAGGGCTAGCGGGGTTCAAGAGACCCAGTACTTC | CASSLRASGVQETQYF